Shown below are 22 T cell receptor beta chains from a single sample sequenced in a study of radiation and T cells in renal cell carcinoma. The sample's time point: baseline pretreatment blood. Treatment described: 15 Gy SBRT to primary tumor, nephrectomy 4 weeks later. Assay: immunoSEQ multiplex PCR; the TCRdb copy retains only in-frame clones and omits some. The sample includes approximately 110,000 clones, approximately 80% of them seen just once. Sequenced material: blood, taken from a patient whose treatment included radiotherapy and nephrectomy. The receptor source for this set is a woman in her fifties or sixties with renal cell carcinoma.

The rearrangement uses TRBV5-4 and TRBJ2-1; 15 bases align to TRBD2. Unmatched junction bases numbered 5, after V lost 4 bases and J lost 9 bases. The CDR3 contains 15 residues. Germline-derived CDR1 and CDR2 are SGHNT and YYREEE (reference sequence). CDR3 region: CASSRTSGGAGEQFF. The CDR3 nucleotides are TGTGCCAGCAGCCGGACTAGCGGGGGGGCGGGTGAGCAGTTCTTC.

The chain carries TRBV11-1 and TRBJ1-1, with D unclear. V lost 6 bases to trimming and J lost 3 bases, with 5 bases between them. This CDR3 comprises 11 residues. Germline V CDR1 and CDR2: SGHAT, FQDESV (reference sequence). The CDR3 bases are TGTGCCAGCAGTTGGGACACTGAAGCTTTCTTT. Translating gives CASSWDTEAFF.

The chain is built from TRBV6-1 and TRBJ1-5; D is perhaps TRBD1 (5 bases). The germline V gene has CDR1 MNHNS and CDR2 SASEGT. The CDR3 is made up of 15 amino acids. Trimming removed 5 bases from V and 0 bases from J, with 11 bases in between. The CDR3 DNA reads as TGTGCCAGCAGTAAAGGGACCTATAGCAATCAGCCCCAGCATTTT. Translating it yields CASSKGTYSNQPQHF.

The chain couples TRBV9 to TRBJ1-4; no definite D call. The V gene lost 4 bases and the J gene lost 8 bases, with 18 bases spanning the gap. CDR3 size: 15 residues. From germline, CDR1 is SGDLS and CDR2 YYNGEE. The CDR3 protein is CASSFVADGGEKLFF. The CDR3 DNA follows: TGTGCCAGCAGCTTCGTGGCCGACGGAGGGGAAAAACTGTTTTTT.

This clone was observed a handful of times. The chain employs TRBV6-5 and TRBJ1-1; tentative D call: TRBD1 (5 bases). Germline assignment: CDR1 MNHEY and CDR2 SVGAGI. This CDR3 region has 13 residues. V lost 6 bases and J 5 bases, leaving 13 bases between the germline ends. In nucleotides, the CDR3 is TGTGCCAGCAGCCGAGACAGTTGGACTGAAGCTTTCTTT. Amino acid sequence: CASSRDSWTEAFF.

The rearrangement uses TRBV30 and TRBJ2-1; D call uncertain. Germline-derived CDR1 and CDR2 are GTSNPN and SVGIG (reference sequence). The germline V and J ends were trimmed by 0 bases and 9 bases, with 6 bases remaining between them. The CDR3 length is 11 residues. In DNA form, the CDR3 reads TGTGCCTGGAGTGTACGGGCTGAGCAGTTCTTC. As protein: CAWSVRAEQFF.

The rearrangement links TRBV11-2 to TRBJ2-2; 9 nucleotides line up with TRBD1. Losses at the gene ends were 8 bases for V and 5 bases for J; bases not matched to a gene: 9. Germline lookup yields CDR1 SGHAT and CDR2 FQNNGV. The CDR3 totals 15 residues. CDR3 sequence: CASLEGQGLTGELFF. Here the CDR3 DNA reads TGTGCCAGCCTGGAGGGACAGGGACTTACCGGGGAGCTGTTTTTT.

This clone has a handful of counts. Here the CDR3 reads CASTQGGLSQETQYF. The CDR3 DNA follows: TGTGCCAGCACCCAGGGGGGACTGAGCCAAGAGACCCAGTACTTC. The chain is built from TRBV27 and TRBJ2-5, with a possible D match to TRBD1 (7 bases). Trimming stripped 7 bases from V and 1 base from J, with 16 bases between. The V gene's germline CDR1 is MNHEY and CDR2 SMNVEV (reference sequence). The CDR3 is 15 amino acids.

This clone was seen a few times. The chain links TRBV10-2 to TRBJ1-4; TRBD1 matches 7 bases. V lost 4 bases to trimming and J lost 4 bases; unmatched junction nucleotides: 9. CDR3 length: 16 amino acids. Germline V gene data show CDR1 as WSHSY and CDR2 as SAAADI. CDR3 nucleotides: TGCGCCAGCAGTGCTAACCGACAGGGACATAATGAAAAACTGTTTTTT. Protein product: CASSANRQGHNEKLFF.

The rearrangement links TRBV9 to TRBJ2-3; 9 bases line up with TRBD1. This CDR3 has 17 residues. Trimming removed 4 bases from V and 5 bases from J; junction bases left unmatched: 14. Germline CDR1 is SGDLS and CDR2 is YYNGEE. The CDR3, as DNA: TGTGCCAGCAGCCCCGAGGAGGGGGTGGGACAGGGAGATACGCAGTATTTT. It specifies CASSPEEGVGQGDTQYF.

This chain joins TRBV30 and TRBJ2-7, with TRBD2 matching 9 bases. The CDR3 covers 16 residues. The ends lost 1 base at V and 7 bases at J; junction bases unmatched: 14. CDR1 is GTSNPN and CDR2 is SVGIG in the germline V gene (reference sequence). The CDR3 nucleotides are TGTGCCTGGAGTGCGGGTAGCGGGAGACGGGGCTGGGAGCAGTACTTC. It codes for CAWSAGSGRRGWEQYF.

The chain has TRBV4-3 and TRBJ2-1; 14 bases match TRBD2. V dropped 0 bases and J dropped 7; count of bases not matched to a gene: 8. CDR1 is LGHNA and CDR2 is YSLEER in the germline V gene. The CDR3 extends over 18 amino acids. CDR3 sequence reads: CASSQDKTSGRAWNEQFF. CDR3 nucleotide sequence: TGCGCCAGCAGCCAAGATAAGACTAGCGGGAGGGCGTGGAATGAGCAGTTCTTC.

V is TRBV29-1 and J is TRBJ1-2; D is possibly TRBD1 (6 bases). Between the trimmed V and J ends, which lost 2 bases and 5 bases, there was a span of 18 bases. Germline V lookup: CDR1 SQVTM, CDR2 ANQGSEA. CDR3 size: 15 residues. In DNA form, the CDR3 reads TGCAGCGTTGAATCGGGAGCAGGGGACGGGTATGGCTACACCTTC. Translated, it gives CSVESGAGDGYGYTF.

The chain has TRBV7-2 and TRBJ2-7; D is possibly TRBD1 or TRBD2 (5 bases each). This CDR3 is built from 13 residues. CDR1 SGHTA and CDR2 FQGNSA come from the germline V gene. V lost 5 bases and J 4 bases, leaving 12 bases between the germline ends. DNA for the CDR3: TGTGCCAGCAGCCCGGGGCCGATATACGAGCAGTACTTC. This codes for CASSPGPIYEQYF.

V and J are TRBV9 and TRBJ2-3; perhaps TRBD2 as D (7 bases). Germline V gives CDR1 SGDLS, CDR2 YYNGEE. Trimming took off 3 bases at V and 3 bases at J, with 14 bases between the two ends. The CDR3 has 15 residues. CDR3 sequence (DNA): TGTGCCAGCAGCGCATGGGGGGGCGAGACAGATACGCAGTATTTT. Protein: CASSAWGGETDTQYF.

V is TRBV6-5 and J is TRBJ2-3; D tentatively fits TRBD1 or TRBD2 (5 bases each). Germline values: CDR1 MNHEY, CDR2 SVGAGI. Trimming pared 0 bases from V and 3 bases from J, leaving 10 bases between. There are 15 residues in the CDR3. The CDR3 sequence: CASSYSGVVTDTQYF. CDR3 DNA: TGTGCCAGCAGTTACTCGGGGGTGGTAACAGATACGCAGTATTTT.

This chain connects TRBV14 to TRBJ2-7; D perhaps matches TRBD1 (5 bases). CDR1 SGHDN and CDR2 FVKESK come from the germline V gene. V lost 0 bases to trimming and J lost 6 bases, with 9 bases between them. The CDR3 has 13 amino acids. The CDR3 nucleotides read TGTGCCAGCAGCCAAGAGGTCAGGGTCGAGCAGTACTTC. This encodes CASSQEVRVEQYF. Based on the CDR3 plus reference TRBV14 and TRBJ2-7, the full variable domain is EAGVTQFPSHSVIEKGQTVTLRCDPISGHDNLYWYRRVMGKEIKFLLHFVKESKQDESGMPNNRFLAERTGGTYSTLKVQPAELEDSGVYFCASSQEVRVEQYFGPGTRLTVT.

This clone turned up a few times. The chain carries TRBV29-1 and TRBJ1-1; D possibly corresponds to TRBD1 (5 bases). Between the trimmed V and J ends, which lost 2 bases and 4 bases, there was a span of 14 bases. This CDR3 region has 14 residues. Looked up from germline, CDR1 is SQVTM and CDR2 is ANQGSEA. In DNA form, the CDR3 reads TGCAGCGTTGAACAGGGAGGAGTAGGCACTGAAGCTTTCTTT. Amino acids: CSVEQGGVGTEAFF.

V gene TRBV4-1 combines with J gene TRBJ1-4; the D gene is possibly TRBD1 (5 bases). V was shortened by 3 bases and J by 6 bases, with 11 bases between the two germline ends. The CDR3 sequence is 14 residues long. Per germline, CDR1 MGHRA and CDR2 YSYEKL. The DNA for the CDR3 is TGCGCCAGCAGCCAGCGGGGGGTATATGAAAAACTGTTTTTT. Translation gives CASSQRGVYEKLFF.

The CDR3 sequence is CASSYGAGGMNTEAFF. For the CDR3, the DNA is TGTGCCAGCAGTTACGGGGCAGGGGGCATGAACACTGAAGCTTTCTTT. This chain links TRBV6-5 with TRBJ1-1; 8 bases are shared with TRBD1. V was clipped by 2 bases and J by 0 bases; unmatched bases: 5. Germline CDR1 and CDR2: MNHEY and SVGAGI. The CDR3 length is 16 residues.

The rearrangement joins TRBV5-5 to TRBJ1-5, with 9 bases that match TRBD1. The CDR3 runs 14 residues. J was trimmed by 4 bases and V by 4 bases; bases with no gene match: 3. Per the germline V gene, CDR1 is SGHKS and CDR2 is YYEKEE (reference sequence). The CDR3 protein is CASSTDRGNQPQHF. CDR3 sequence (DNA): TGTGCCAGCAGCACGGACAGGGGAAATCAGCCCCAGCATTTT.

V and J are TRBV2 and TRBJ2-3; weak D call: TRBD1 (5 bases). The CDR3 covers 13 residues. CDR1 is SNHLY, CDR2 FYNNEI, per germline. V lost 4 bases and J 8 bases, leaving 13 bases between the germline ends. The DNA for the CDR3 is TGTGCCAGCAGTGCAGATTTAGGGGTTACGCAGTATTTT. Amino acids: CASSADLGVTQYF.